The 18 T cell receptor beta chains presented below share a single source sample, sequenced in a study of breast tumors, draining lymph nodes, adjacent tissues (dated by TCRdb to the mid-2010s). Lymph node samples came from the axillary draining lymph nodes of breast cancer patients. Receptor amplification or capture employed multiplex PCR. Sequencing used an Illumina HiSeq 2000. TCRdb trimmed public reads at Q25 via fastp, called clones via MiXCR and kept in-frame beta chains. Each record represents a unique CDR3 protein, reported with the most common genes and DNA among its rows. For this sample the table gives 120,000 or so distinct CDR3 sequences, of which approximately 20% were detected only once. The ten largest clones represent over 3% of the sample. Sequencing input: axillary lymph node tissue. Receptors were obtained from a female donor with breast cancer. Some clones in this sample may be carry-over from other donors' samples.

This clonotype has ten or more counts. The CDR3, as DNA: TGTGCCAGCAGCTTAACTAGCGGGGGGTGGAATGAGCAGTTCTTC. It codes for CASSLTSGGWNEQFF. V usage is TRBV7-3 and J usage is TRBJ2-1, with 10 bases identical to TRBD2. Germline CDR1 reads SGHTA; CDR2 reads FQGTGA. V shed 0 bases, J shed 7 bases, and the junction held 3 bases outside the gene matches. The CDR3 is made up of 15 amino acids.

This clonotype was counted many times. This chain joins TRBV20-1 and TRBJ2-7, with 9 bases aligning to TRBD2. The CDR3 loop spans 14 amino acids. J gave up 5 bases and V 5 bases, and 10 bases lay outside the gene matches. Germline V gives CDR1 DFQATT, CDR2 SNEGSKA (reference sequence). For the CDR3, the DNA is TGCAGTGCTCAACCCCCCGCGGGAGGGGACGAGCAGTACTTC. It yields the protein CSAQPPAGGDEQYF.

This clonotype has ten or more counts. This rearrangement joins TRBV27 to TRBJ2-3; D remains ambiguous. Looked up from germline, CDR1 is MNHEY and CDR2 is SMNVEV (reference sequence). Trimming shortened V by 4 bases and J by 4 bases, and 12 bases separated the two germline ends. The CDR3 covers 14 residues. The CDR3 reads CASSSARTPDTQYF. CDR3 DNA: TGTGCCAGCAGTTCGGCCAGGACCCCAGATACGCAGTATTTT.

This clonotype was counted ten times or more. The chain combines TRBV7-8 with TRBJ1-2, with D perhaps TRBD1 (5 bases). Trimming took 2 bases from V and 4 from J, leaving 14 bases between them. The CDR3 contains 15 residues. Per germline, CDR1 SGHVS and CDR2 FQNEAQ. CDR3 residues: CASSLRQGRAYGYTF. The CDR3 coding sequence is TGTGCCAGCAGCTTAAGGCAGGGCCGCGCCTATGGCTACACCTTC.

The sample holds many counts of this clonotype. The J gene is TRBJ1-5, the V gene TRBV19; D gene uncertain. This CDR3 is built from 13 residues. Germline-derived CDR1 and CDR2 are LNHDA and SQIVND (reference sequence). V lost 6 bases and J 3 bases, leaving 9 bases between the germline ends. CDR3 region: CASRDGNNQPQHF. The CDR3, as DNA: TGTGCCAGTAGGGACGGAAACAATCAGCCCCAGCATTTT.

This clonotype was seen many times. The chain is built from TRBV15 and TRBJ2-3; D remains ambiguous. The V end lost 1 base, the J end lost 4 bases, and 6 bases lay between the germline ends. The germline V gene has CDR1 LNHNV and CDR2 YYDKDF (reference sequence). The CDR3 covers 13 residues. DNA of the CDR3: TGTGCCACCAGCAGAGTTCCGGCAGATACGCAGTATTTT. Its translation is CATSRVPADTQYF.

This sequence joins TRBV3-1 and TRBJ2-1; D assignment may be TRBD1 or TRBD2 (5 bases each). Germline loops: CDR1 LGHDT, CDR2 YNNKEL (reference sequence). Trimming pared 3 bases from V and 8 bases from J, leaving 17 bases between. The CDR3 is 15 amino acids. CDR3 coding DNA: TGTGCCAGCAGCCATAGTTTCCCCGGGACCGATGAGCAGTTCTTC. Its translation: CASSHSFPGTDEQFF.

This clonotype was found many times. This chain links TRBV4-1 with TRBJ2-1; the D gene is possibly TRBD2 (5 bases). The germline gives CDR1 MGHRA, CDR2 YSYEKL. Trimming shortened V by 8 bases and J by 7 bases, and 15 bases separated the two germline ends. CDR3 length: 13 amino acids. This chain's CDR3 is CASAKTGENEQFF. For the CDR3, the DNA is TGCGCCAGCGCCAAGACCGGGGAGAATGAGCAGTTCTTC.

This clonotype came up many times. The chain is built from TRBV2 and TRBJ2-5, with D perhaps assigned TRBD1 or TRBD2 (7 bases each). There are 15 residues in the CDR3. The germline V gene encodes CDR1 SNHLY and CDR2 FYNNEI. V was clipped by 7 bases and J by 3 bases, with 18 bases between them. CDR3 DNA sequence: TGTGCCAGCACGGGGGGTCTCGGGACAGAAGAGACCCAGTACTTC. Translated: CASTGGLGTEETQYF.

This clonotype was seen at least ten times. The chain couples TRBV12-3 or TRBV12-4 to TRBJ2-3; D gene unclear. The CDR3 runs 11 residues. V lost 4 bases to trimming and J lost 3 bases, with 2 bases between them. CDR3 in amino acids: CASSWTDTQYF. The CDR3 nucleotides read TGTGCCAGCAGTTGGACAGATACGCAGTATTTT.

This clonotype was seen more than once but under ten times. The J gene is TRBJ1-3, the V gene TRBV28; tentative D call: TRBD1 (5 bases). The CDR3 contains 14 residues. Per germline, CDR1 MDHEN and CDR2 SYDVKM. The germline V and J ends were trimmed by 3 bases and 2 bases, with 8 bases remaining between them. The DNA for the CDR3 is TGTGCCAGCAGTTTGGGGGATCCTGGAAACACCATATATTTT. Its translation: CASSLGDPGNTIYF. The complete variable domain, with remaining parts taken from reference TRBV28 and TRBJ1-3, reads DVKVTQSSRYLVKRTGEKVFLECVQDMDHENMFWYRQDPGLGLRLIYFSYDVKMKEKGDIPEGYSVSREKKERFSLILESASTNQTSMYLCASSLGDPGNTIYFGEGSWLTVV.

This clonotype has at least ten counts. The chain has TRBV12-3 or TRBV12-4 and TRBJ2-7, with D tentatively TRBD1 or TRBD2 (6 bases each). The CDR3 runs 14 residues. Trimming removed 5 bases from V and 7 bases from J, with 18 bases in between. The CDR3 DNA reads TGTGCCAGCAGTCCGGGGGTGGGGGGCGGGGAGCAGTACTTC. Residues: CASSPGVGGGEQYF.

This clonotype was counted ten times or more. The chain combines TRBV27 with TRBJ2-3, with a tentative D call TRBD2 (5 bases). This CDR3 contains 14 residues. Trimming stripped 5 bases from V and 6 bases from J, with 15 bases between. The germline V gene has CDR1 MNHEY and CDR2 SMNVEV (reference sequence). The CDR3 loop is CASSTSLASDTQYF. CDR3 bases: TGTGCCAGCAGTACAAGCCTAGCCTCGGATACGCAGTATTTT.

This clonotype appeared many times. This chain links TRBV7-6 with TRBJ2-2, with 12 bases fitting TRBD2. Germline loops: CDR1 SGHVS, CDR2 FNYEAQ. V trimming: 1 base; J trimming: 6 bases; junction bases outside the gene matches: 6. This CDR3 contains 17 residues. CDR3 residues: CASSLGSSGRAAGELFF. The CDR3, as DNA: TGTGCCAGCAGCTTAGGGTCTAGCGGGAGGGCCGCCGGGGAGCTGTTTTTT.

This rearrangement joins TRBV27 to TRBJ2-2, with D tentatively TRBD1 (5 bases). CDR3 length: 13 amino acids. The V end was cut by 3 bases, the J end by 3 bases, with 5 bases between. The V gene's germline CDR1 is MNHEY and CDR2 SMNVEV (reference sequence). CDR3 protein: CASSFRDTGELFF. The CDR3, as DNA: TGTGCCAGCAGTTTCAGGGACACCGGGGAGCTGTTTTTT.

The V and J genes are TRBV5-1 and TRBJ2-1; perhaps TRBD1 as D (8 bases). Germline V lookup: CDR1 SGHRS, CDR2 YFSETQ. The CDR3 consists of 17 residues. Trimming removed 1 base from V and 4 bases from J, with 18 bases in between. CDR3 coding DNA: TGCGCCAGCAGCTTGAGATTGATACAGGGGGGGTACAATGAGCAGTTCTTC. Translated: CASSLRLIQGGYNEQFF. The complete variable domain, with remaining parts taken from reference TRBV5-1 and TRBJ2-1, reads KAGVTQTPRYLIKTRGQQVTLSCSPISGHRSVSWYQQTPGQGLQFLFEYFSETQRNKGNFPGRFSGRQFSNSRSEMNVSTLELGDSALYLCASSLRLIQGGYNEQFFGPGTRLTVL.

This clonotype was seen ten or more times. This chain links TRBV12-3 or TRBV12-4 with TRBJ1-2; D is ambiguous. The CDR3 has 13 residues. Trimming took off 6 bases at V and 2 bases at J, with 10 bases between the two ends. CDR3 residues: CASSPTTNYGYTF. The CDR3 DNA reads TGTGCCAGCAGCCCGACAACCAACTATGGCTACACCTTC.

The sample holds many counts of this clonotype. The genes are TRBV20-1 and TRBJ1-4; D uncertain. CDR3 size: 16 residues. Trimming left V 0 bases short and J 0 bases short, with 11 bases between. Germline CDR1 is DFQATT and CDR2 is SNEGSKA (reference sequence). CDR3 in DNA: TGCAGTGCTAGAGATCCTACGGCGGCAACTAATGAAAAACTGTTTTTT. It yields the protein CSARDPTAATNEKLFF.